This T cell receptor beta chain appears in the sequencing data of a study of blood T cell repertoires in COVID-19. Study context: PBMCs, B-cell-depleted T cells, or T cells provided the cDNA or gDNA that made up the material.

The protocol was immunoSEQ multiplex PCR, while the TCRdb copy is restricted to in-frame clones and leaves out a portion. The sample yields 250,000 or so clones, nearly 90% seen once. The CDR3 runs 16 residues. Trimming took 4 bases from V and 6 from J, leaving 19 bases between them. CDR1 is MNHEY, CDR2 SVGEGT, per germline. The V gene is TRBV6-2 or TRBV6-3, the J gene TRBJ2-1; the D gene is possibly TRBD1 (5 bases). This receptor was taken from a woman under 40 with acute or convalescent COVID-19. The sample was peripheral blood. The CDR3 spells CASSSETVLISNEQFF. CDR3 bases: TGTGCCAGCAGTTCCGAGACAGTTCTGATTTCCAATGAGCAGTTCTTC.